The 17 T cell receptor beta chains in this list originate from one sample, sequenced in a study of Tregs in tolerant kidney transplant recipients. Mixed chimerism was transient after nonmyeloablative marrow transplants from related graft donors. The table came from immunoSEQ multiplex PCR; TCRdb's copy has only in-frame clones and leaves some out. The repertoire includes some 56,000 clones, around 93% of them detected once, and roughly 15% sits in the top ten. This sample comprised CD8+ T cells from blood (PBMCs), obtained 24 months after the transplant. Receptors originate from a human patient who received a combined kidney and bone marrow transplant. Some T cells may possibly be graft donor cells.

This chain uses TRBV4-3 with TRBJ2-6; tentatively, D is TRBD1 (6 bases). The germline CDR1 and CDR2 sequences are LGHNA and YSLEER. The CDR3 loop spans 16 amino acids. Trimming removed 5 bases from V and 1 base from J, with 12 bases in between. CDR3 DNA sequence: TGCGCCAGCAGCGGGGACAAATGGTCTGGGGCCAACGTCCTGACTTTC. Translating it yields CASSGDKWSGANVLTF.

The chain combines TRBV27 with TRBJ1-2, with D maybe TRBD1 (5 bases). The V end was cut by 3 bases, the J end by 8 bases, with 13 bases between. Germline loops: CDR1 MNHEY, CDR2 SMNVEV (reference sequence). This CDR3 comprises 13 residues. The CDR3 coding sequence is TGTGCCAGCAGTTTTTCGGGACTAGAGGGCTACACCTTC. It encodes CASSFSGLEGYTF.

The chain combines TRBV9 with TRBJ2-7; D might be TRBD2 (5 bases). Germline CDR1 SGDLS, CDR2 YYNGEE. Deletions cut 0 bases from V and 2 bases from J, with 9 bases between. This CDR3 is built from 14 residues. CDR3 residues: CASSVDGKPYEQYF. The CDR3 bases are TGTGCCAGCAGCGTAGACGGGAAACCCTACGAGCAGTACTTC.

This clone was seen a few times. CDR3 region: CASSPSEVEHASSYEQYF. The CDR3 nucleotides are TGTGCCAGCTCACCGTCCGAGGTTGAGCACGCGAGCTCCTACGAGCAGTACTTC. This chain links TRBV18 with TRBJ2-7; D call uncertain. V was trimmed by 3 bases and J by 0 bases, leaving 21 bases between them. Germline V gene lookup returns CDR1 KGHSH and CDR2 LQKENI. The CDR3 is made up of 18 amino acids.

The CDR3 bases are TGTGCCTGGAGTGTAGGTTGGGGGCAGGAGACCCAGTACTTC. Residues: CAWSVGWGQETQYF. This chain uses TRBV30 with TRBJ2-5; a weak D match, TRBD1 (6 bases). This CDR3 is 14 amino acids long. Germline V gene data show CDR1 as GTSNPN and CDR2 as SVGIG (reference sequence). Trimming pared 0 bases from V and 5 bases from J, leaving 13 bases between.

This rearrangement joins TRBV7-2 to TRBJ2-3; 8 bases agree with TRBD2. The CDR3 is 15 amino acids. After removal of 2 bases from V and 5 bases from J, the junction contained 6 bases not matched to a gene. Germline V gives CDR1 SGHTA, CDR2 FQGNSA. CDR3 residues: CASSLRGAGVDTQYF. DNA of the CDR3: TGTGCCAGCAGCTTAAGGGGAGCGGGAGTAGATACGCAGTATTTT.

The V call is TRBV7-9, the J call TRBJ2-1, with D possibly being TRBD1 (6 bases). The CDR3 contains 19 residues. CDR1 is SEHNR and CDR2 is FQNEAQ in the germline V gene (reference sequence). V was trimmed by 4 bases and J by 0 bases, leaving 22 bases between them. The CDR3 is CASSSALQGSGSSYNEQFF. CDR3 DNA: TGTGCCAGCAGCTCAGCCTTGCAGGGGTCAGGGAGCTCCTACAATGAGCAGTTCTTC.

In this sample, this clone turned up once. The chain is built from TRBV9 and TRBJ2-3; D is ambiguous. There are 14 residues in the CDR3. Trimming took off 4 bases at V and 0 bases at J, with 9 bases between the two ends. Per the germline V gene, CDR1 is SGDLS and CDR2 is YYNGEE. CDR3: CASSSSSSTDTQYF. In DNA, the CDR3 is TGTGCCAGCAGCTCCAGTTCTAGCACAGATACGCAGTATTTT.

J is TRBJ1-2 and V is TRBV2, with D perhaps TRBD1 (5 bases). This CDR3 is 11 amino acids long. The V gene lost 4 bases and the J gene lost 8 bases, with 8 bases spanning the gap. The germline gives CDR1 SNHLY, CDR2 FYNNEI. The CDR3 region has the DNA TGTGCCAGCAGTGTCCGGGGGGGCTACACCTTC. As protein: CASSVRGGYTF.

This chain connects TRBV11-2 to TRBJ2-4; 9 bases line up with TRBD2. The CDR3 contains 14 residues. Germline V lookup: CDR1 SGHAT, CDR2 FQNNGV. J was trimmed by 6 bases and V by 5 bases; bases with no gene match: 5. CDR3 residues: CASSPGLAGNIQYF. CDR3 nucleotides: TGTGCCAGCAGCCCGGGACTAGCAGGAAACATTCAGTACTTC.

The chain has TRBV9 and TRBJ1-1; D ambiguous. Germline-derived CDR1 and CDR2 are SGDLS and YYNGEE. The CDR3 consists of 15 residues. Trimming stripped 0 bases from V and 0 bases from J, with 9 bases between. The CDR3 region has the DNA TGTGCCAGCAGCGTAGGAGGCCTAATGAACACTGAAGCTTTCTTT. It codes for CASSVGGLMNTEAFF.

The chain joins TRBV9 to TRBJ1-5, with a tentative D call TRBD1 (6 bases). CDR1 SGDLS and CDR2 YYNGEE come from the germline V gene. CDR3 length equals 14 residues. The V gene lost 3 bases and the J gene lost 7 bases, with 14 bases spanning the gap. CDR3 residues: CASSEGGIQQPQHF. The CDR3 DNA reads as TGTGCCAGCAGCGAGGGGGGGATTCAACAGCCCCAGCATTTT.

J is TRBJ2-7 and V is TRBV5-1, with 8 positions matching TRBD1. The V and J ends lost 4 bases and 3 bases, in that order; junction bases with no gene match: 6. The CDR3 length is 14 residues. Looked up from germline, CDR1 is SGHRS and CDR2 is YFSETQ. The CDR3 bases are TGCGCCAGCAGCCCGGGACAGGCCCGCTACGAGCAGTACTTC. This gives the protein CASSPGQARYEQYF.

The chain is built from TRBV15 and TRBJ2-7; 7 positions agree with TRBD2. V shed 5 bases and J 3 bases; nucleotides not matched to a gene: 10. Germline CDR1 and CDR2: LNHNV and YYDKDF (reference sequence). There are 15 residues in the CDR3. The CDR3, as DNA: TGTGCCACCAGCCGGGGGAGGAGGGAGGGCTACGAGCAGTACTTC. It codes for CATSRGRREGYEQYF.

This clone was picked up a small number of times. The chain uses TRBV9 and TRBJ2-7; 11 bases map to TRBD1. The CDR3 contains 14 residues. Germline V gives CDR1 SGDLS, CDR2 YYNGEE. V trimming: 3 bases; J trimming: 4 bases; junction bases outside the gene matches: 3. CDR3 sequence reads: CASSAGTGGYEQYF. The CDR3 region has the DNA TGTGCCAGCAGCGCCGGGACAGGGGGTTACGAGCAGTACTTC.

The CDR3 loop is CAWSLGQGTLEQYF. The CDR3 nucleotides read TGTGCCTGGAGTTTGGGACAGGGCACTCTCGAGCAGTACTTC. The rearrangement links TRBV30 to TRBJ2-7; 9 bases are shared with TRBD1. The germline V gene encodes CDR1 GTSNPN and CDR2 SVGIG (reference sequence). CDR3 length: 14 amino acids. V shed 2 bases, J shed 6 bases, and the junction held 8 bases outside the gene matches.

The chain joins TRBV6-4 to TRBJ1-1; D perhaps matches TRBD1 (5 bases). The CDR3 spans 13 residues. Germline V lookup: CDR1 MRHNA, CDR2 SNTAGT. Trimming removed 8 bases at V and 5 bases at J, with 15 bases between. CDR3 amino acids: CASAVRGGTEAFF. In nucleotides, the CDR3 is TGTGCCAGCGCCGTAAGGGGAGGGACTGAAGCTTTCTTT.